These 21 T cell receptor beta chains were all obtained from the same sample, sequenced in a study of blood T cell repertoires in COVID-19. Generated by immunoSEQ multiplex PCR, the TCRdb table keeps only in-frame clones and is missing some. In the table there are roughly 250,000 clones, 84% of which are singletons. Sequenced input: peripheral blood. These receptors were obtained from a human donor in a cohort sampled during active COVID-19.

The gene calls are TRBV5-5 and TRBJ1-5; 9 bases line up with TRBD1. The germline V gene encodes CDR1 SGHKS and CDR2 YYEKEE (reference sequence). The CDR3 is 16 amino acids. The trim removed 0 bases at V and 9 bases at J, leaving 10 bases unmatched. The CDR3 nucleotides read TGTGCCAGCAGCTTGGTTGGACAGGGGACCTTGGGGCCCCAGCATTTT. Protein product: CASSLVGQGTLGPQHF.

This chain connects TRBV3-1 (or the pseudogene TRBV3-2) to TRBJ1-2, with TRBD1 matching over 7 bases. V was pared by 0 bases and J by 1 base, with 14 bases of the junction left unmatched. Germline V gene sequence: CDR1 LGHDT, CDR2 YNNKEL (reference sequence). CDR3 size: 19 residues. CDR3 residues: CASSQEVSAPGQINYGYTF. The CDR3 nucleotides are TGTGCCAGCAGCCAAGAAGTCTCTGCCCCGGGACAGATTAACTATGGCTACACCTTC.

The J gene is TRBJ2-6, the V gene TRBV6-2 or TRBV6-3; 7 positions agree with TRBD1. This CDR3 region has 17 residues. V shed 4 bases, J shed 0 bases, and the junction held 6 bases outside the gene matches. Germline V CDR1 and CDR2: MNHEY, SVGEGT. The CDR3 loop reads CASSLGQILSGANVLTF. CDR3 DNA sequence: TGTGCCAGCAGTTTGGGACAGATTCTCTCTGGGGCCAACGTCCTGACTTTC.

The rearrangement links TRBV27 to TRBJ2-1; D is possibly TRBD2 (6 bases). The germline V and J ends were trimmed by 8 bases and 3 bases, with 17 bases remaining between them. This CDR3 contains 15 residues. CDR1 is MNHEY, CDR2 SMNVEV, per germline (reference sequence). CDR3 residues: CASRTLAGIYNEQFF. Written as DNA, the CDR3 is TGTGCCAGCCGGACACTAGCTGGGATCTACAATGAGCAGTTCTTC.

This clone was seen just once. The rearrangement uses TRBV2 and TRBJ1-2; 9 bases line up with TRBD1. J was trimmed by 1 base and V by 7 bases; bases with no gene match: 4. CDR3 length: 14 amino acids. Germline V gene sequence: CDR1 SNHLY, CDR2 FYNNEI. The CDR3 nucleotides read TGTGCCAGCACAGCGGGACAGGGTAACTATGGCTACACCTTC. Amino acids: CASTAGQGNYGYTF.

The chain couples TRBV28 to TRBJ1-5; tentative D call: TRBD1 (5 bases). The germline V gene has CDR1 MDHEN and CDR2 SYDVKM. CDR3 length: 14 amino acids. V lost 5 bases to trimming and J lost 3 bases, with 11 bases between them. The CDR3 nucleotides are TGTGCCAGCAGTAGGCCGGGGGACAATCAGCCCCAGCATTTT. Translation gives CASSRPGDNQPQHF.

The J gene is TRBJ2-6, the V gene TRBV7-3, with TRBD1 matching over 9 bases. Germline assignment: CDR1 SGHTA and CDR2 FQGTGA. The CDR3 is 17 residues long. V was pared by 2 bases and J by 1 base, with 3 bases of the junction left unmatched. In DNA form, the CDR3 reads TGTGCCAGCAGCTTAGGGACAGGGCCGTCTGGGGCCAACGTCCTGACTTTC. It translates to CASSLGTGPSGANVLTF. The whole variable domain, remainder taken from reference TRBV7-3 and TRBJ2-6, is GAGVSQTPSNKVTEKGKYVELRCDPISGHTALYWYRQSLGQGPEFLIYFQGTGAADDSGLPNDRFFAVRPEGSVSTLKIQRTERGDSAVYLCASSLGTGPSGANVLTFGAGSRLTVL.

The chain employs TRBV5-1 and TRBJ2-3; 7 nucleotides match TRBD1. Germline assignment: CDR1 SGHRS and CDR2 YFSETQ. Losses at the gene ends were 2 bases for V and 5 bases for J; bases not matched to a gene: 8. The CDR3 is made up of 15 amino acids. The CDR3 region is CASSLRGTVGDTQYF. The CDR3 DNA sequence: TGCGCCAGCAGCTTACGAGGGACAGTTGGAGATACGCAGTATTTT.

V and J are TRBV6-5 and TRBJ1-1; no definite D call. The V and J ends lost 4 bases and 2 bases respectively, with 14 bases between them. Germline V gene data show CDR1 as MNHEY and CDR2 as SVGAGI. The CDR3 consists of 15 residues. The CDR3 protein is CASSFATVGNTEAFF. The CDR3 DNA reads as TGTGCCAGCAGTTTTGCGACCGTGGGCAACACTGAAGCTTTCTTT.

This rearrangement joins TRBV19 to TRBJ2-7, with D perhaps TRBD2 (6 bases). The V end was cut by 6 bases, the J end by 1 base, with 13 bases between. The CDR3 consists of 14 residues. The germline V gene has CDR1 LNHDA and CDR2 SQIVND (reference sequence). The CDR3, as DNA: TGTGCCAGTAGGCGGGATCCTACTTCCTACGAGCAGTACTTC. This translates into CASRRDPTSYEQYF.

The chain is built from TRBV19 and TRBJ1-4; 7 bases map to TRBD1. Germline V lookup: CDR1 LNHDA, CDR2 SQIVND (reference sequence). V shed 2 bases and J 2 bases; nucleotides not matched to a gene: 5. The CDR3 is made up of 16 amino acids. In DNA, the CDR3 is TGTGCCAGTAGTATATACTCGACAGGGACTAATGAAAAACTGTTTTTT. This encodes CASSIYSTGTNEKLFF.

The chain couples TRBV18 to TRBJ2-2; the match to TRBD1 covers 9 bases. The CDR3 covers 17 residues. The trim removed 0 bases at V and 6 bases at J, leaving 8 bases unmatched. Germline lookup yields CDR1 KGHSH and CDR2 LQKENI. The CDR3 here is CASSPPAQGARAGELFF. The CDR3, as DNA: TGTGCCAGCTCACCACCGGCACAGGGGGCGCGGGCCGGGGAGCTGTTTTTT.

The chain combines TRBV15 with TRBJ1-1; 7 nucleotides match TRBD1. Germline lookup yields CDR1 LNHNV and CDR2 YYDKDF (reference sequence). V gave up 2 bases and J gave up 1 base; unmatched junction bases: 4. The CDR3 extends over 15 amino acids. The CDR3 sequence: CATSRTGVGNTEAFF. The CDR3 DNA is TGTGCCACCAGCAGAACAGGGGTTGGGAACACTGAAGCTTTCTTT.

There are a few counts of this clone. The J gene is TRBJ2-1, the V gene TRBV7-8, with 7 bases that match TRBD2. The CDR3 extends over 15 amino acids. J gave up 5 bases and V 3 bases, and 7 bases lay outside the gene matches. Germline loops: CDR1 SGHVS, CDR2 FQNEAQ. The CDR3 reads CASSFELARNNEQFF. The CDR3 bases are TGTGCCAGCAGCTTCGAACTAGCGCGAAACAATGAGCAGTTCTTC.

The CDR3 sequence: CASSVGTGRLNSPLHF. As DNA, the CDR3 is TGTGCCAGCAGTGTCGGGACAGGGAGACTTAATTCACCCCTCCACTTT. This chain connects TRBV6-1 to TRBJ1-6, with TRBD1 matching 9 bases. Germline lookup yields CDR1 MNHNS and CDR2 SASEGT. J lost 6 bases, V lost 4 bases, and 7 bases had no gene match. This CDR3 contains 16 residues.

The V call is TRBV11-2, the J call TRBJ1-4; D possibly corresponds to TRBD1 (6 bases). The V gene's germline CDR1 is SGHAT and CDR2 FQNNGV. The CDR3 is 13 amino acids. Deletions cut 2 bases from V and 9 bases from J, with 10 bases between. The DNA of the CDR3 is TGTGCCAGCAGCTTACAGGGGTGGCAAAAACTGTTTTTT. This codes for CASSLQGWQKLFF.

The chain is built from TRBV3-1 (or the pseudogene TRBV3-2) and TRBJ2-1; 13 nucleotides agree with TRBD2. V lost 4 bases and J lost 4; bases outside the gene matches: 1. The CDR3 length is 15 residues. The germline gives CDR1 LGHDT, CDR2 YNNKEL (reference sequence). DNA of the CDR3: TGTGCCAGCAGCCCGACTAGCGGGGGGTACAATGAGCAGTTCTTC. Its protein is CASSPTSGGYNEQFF.

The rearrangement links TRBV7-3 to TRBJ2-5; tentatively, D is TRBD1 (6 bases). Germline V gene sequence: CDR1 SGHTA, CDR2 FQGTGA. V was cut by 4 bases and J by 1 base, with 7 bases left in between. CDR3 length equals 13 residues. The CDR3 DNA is TGTGCCAGCAGCTCCAGGGGCCAAGAGACCCAGTACTTC. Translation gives CASSSRGQETQYF.

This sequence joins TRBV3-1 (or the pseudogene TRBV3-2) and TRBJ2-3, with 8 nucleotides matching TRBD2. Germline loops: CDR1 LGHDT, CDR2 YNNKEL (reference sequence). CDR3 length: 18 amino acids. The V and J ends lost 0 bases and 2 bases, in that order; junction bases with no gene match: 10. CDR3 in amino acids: CASSQDDRWRGVTDTQYF. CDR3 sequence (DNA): TGTGCCAGCAGCCAAGATGATAGATGGCGGGGGGTCACAGATACGCAGTATTTT.

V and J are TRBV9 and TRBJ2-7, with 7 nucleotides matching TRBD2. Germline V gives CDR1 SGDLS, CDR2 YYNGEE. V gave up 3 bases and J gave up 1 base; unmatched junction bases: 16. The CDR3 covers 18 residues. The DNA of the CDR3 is TGTGCCAGCAGCGCAGATGCCGCGGGAGCTGCGAATTCCTACGAGCAGTACTTC. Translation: CASSADAAGAANSYEQYF.

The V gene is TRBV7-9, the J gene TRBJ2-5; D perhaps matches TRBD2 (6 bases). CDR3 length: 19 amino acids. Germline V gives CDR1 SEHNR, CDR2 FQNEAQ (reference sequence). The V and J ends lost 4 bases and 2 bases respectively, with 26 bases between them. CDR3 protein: CASSSRDPRELGRQETQYF. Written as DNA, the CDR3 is TGTGCCAGCAGCTCCCGGGACCCCCGGGAGCTAGGGAGACAAGAGACCCAGTACTTC.